This T cell receptor (beta chain) was captured in a study of identical twins. Study conclusions and caveats: Low generation-probability sequences were in excess among twin-shared out-of-frame alpha sequences. Excess twin sharing in beta out-of-frame sequences was weaker.

TCRdb re-derived calls from the 5' RACE reads in MiXCR, one entry per CDR3 protein. The data hold some 630,000 distinct CDR3 sequences, with roughly 7.1% observed a single time. This clonotype was counted between two and nine times. Its antigen is undetermined. These data are also associated with another study on yellow fever vaccine responses in identical twins. That work contributes: Reportedly, twins showed a vaccine T cell response that looked partly convergent and partly personalized.

The source is a woman between 18 and 29 years old in good health. Material for sequencing was PBMCs.

This CDR3 is CASSLMAPAGASPLHF. The CDR3 coding sequence is TGTGCCAGCAGTTTAATGGCTCCGGCAGGGGCTTCACCCCTCCACTTT. The chain carries TRBV27 and TRBJ1-6; D possibly corresponds to TRBD1 (6 bases). The CDR3 length is 16 residues. Germline values: CDR1 MNHEY, CDR2 SMNVEV (reference sequence). Trimming shortened V by 2 bases and J by 9 bases, and 17 bases separated the two germline ends.